This T cell receptor beta chain was identified during a study of Ad26.COV2.S vaccination and SARS-CoV-2 variants. Overall study: The study gave Ad26.COV2.S intramuscularly, once or twice 56 days apart.

The treatment here: approximately 18 received Ad26.COV2.S at low or high dose, single or two shots; roughly five received placebo; per-sample allocation not given. The investigators took samples on day 63 after the first vaccine or placebo injection. Here immunoSEQ multiplex PCR was the method, and the copy in TCRdb shows in-frame clones only, minus some. The profile shows hundreds of thousands of clones, 85% of them singletons. In this sample, this clone turned up a few times. The CDR3 contains 15 residues. The V segment lost 8 bases and the J segment 0 bases; nucleotides outside the gene matches: 6. The germline V gene has CDR1 MNHEY and CDR2 SVGAGI.

V gene TRBV6-5 combines with J gene TRBJ2-4; 8 bases match TRBD1. This material consisted of peripheral blood, taken in a trial of Ad26.COV2.S vaccine versus placebo. The TCR sequence derives from a person aged 18-65 years who received the Ad26.COV2.S COVID-19 vaccine or a placebo. CDR3 sequence: CASGGTGLAKNIQYF. The CDR3, as DNA: TGTGCCAGCGGGGGGACAGGACTAGCCAAAAACATTCAGTACTTC.